The 15 T cell receptor beta chains reported below all come from one sample, sequenced in a study of control samples from healthy donors and cancer patients. Produced via immunoSEQ multiplex PCR; TCRdb's table is partial and in-frame only. The sample holds 100,000 to 150,000 clones, around 90% seen once. The specimen was blood. These receptors were obtained from a man aged 18 to 35 in good health.

This clone has just one count. The CDR3 nucleotides are TGTGCCAGCAGCCAAGAAGACAGCGAACTTAACTATGGCTACACCTTC. Translated, it gives CASSQEDSELNYGYTF. J is TRBJ1-2 and V is TRBV4-2; possibly TRBD1 for D (5 bases). Germline V gene data show CDR1 as LGHNA and CDR2 as YNFKEQ. Trimming took off 0 bases at V and 1 base at J, with 12 bases between the two ends. The CDR3 is 16 amino acids.

Ten or more counts support this clone. The rearrangement links TRBV6-4 to TRBJ1-2, with D tentatively TRBD1 (6 bases). CDR3 size: 14 residues. Deletions cut 0 bases from V and 7 bases from J, with 12 bases between. The germline gives CDR1 MRHNA, CDR2 SNTAGT. The CDR3 DNA reads TGTGCCAGCAGTGACTCAGGGGGAAGGAGTGGCTACACCTTC. This translates into CASSDSGGRSGYTF.

The chain carries TRBV20-1 and TRBJ1-6; 8 bases agree with TRBD1. J gave up 5 bases and V 4 bases, and 7 bases lay outside the gene matches. This CDR3 comprises 15 residues. Germline V CDR1 and CDR2: DFQATT, SNEGSKA (reference sequence). CDR3: CSAIEMDRDNSPLHF. The CDR3 DNA reads as TGCAGTGCTATTGAGATGGACAGGGATAATTCACCCCTCCACTTT.

The V call is TRBV11-3, the J call TRBJ2-3; no reliable D call. The CDR3 runs to 14 residues. Trimming pared 3 bases from V and 3 bases from J, leaving 10 bases between. Germline V gives CDR1 SGHNT, CDR2 YENEEA. Here the CDR3 DNA reads TGTGCCAGCAGCTTGAGCAGTGGGACAGATACGCAGTATTTT. Encoded protein: CASSLSSGTDTQYF.

This chain links TRBV18 with TRBJ2-5; D not certain. V gave up 1 base and J gave up 1 base, with 7 bases separating them. CDR3 length: 14 residues. The germline V gene encodes CDR1 KGHSH and CDR2 LQKENI. The CDR3 DNA sequence: TGTGCCAGCTCACCACAACCAGCCCAAGAGACCCAGTACTTC. It translates to CASSPQPAQETQYF. The variable domain in full, completed from reference TRBV18 and TRBJ2-5, reads NAGVMQNPRHLVRRRGQEARLRCSPMKGHSHVYWYRQLPEEGLKFMVYLQKENIIDESGMPKERFSAEFPKEGPSILRIQQVVRGDSAAYFCASSPQPAQETQYFGPGTRLLVL.

As for this clone: Other DNA sequences from this sample encode an identical CDR3 as well. This sequence joins TRBV28 and TRBJ1-5, with D hard to call. The germline gives CDR1 MDHEN, CDR2 SYDVKM. This CDR3 comprises 12 residues. V was clipped by 1 base and J by 6 bases, with 4 bases between them. CDR3 sequence (DNA): TGTGCCAGCAGTTTATACGGTCAGCCCCAGCATTTT. Translating gives CASSLYGQPQHF.

Only one count was recorded for this clone. The chain carries TRBV6-1 and TRBJ1-5; a possible D gene is TRBD1 (5 bases). This CDR3 contains 13 residues. Trimming left V 2 bases short and J 6 bases short, with 8 bases between. Germline-derived CDR1 and CDR2 are MNHNS and SASEGT. The CDR3 here is CASSEQGPQPQHF. The CDR3 nucleotides are TGTGCCAGCAGTGAACAGGGTCCTCAGCCCCAGCATTTT.

This clone was observed a handful of times. The chain uses TRBV4-1 and TRBJ2-1; 12 bases agree with TRBD2. The germline CDR1 and CDR2 sequences are MGHRA and YSYEKL. The CDR3 contains 17 residues. The V segment lost 4 bases and the J segment 5 bases; nucleotides outside the gene matches: 9. CDR3: CASSRLLLAGGDNEQFF. Written as DNA, the CDR3 is TGCGCCAGCAGCCGATTACTTCTAGCGGGGGGGGACAATGAGCAGTTCTTC.

This clone was detected only once. The chain is built from TRBV4-1 and TRBJ2-7; D possibly matches TRBD1 or TRBD2 (5 bases each). V shed 1 base and J shed 2 bases, with 12 bases lying between them. CDR1 is MGHRA and CDR2 is YSYEKL in the germline V gene. This CDR3 contains 15 residues. CDR3 nucleotide sequence: TGCGCCAGCAGCCAAGCAGGGACCGATACCTACGAGCAGTACTTC. Amino acid sequence: CASSQAGTDTYEQYF.

CDR3 sequence (DNA): TGTGCCAGCAGTTTGCAAAGCACAGATACGCAGTATTTT. Protein product: CASSLQSTDTQYF. The genes are TRBV6-2 or TRBV6-3 and TRBJ2-3; D remains unclear. The CDR3 extends over 13 amino acids. With 4 bases removed from V and 0 bases from J, the gap between germline ends came to 5 bases. Germline CDR1 reads MNHEY; CDR2 reads SVGEGT.

The chain is built from TRBV9 and TRBJ2-3; TRBD2 matches at 13 bases. This CDR3 region has 17 residues. From germline, CDR1 is SGDLS and CDR2 YYNGEE. The V gene end was trimmed by 4 bases and the J gene end by 4 bases; junction bases not matched to a gene: 9. CDR3: CASSLRTSGGMADTQYF. CDR3 in DNA: TGTGCCAGCAGCTTACGGACTAGCGGGGGCATGGCAGATACGCAGTATTTT. Drawing the rest from reference TRBV9 and TRBJ2-3, the complete variable domain is DSGVTQTPKHLITATGQRVTLRCSPRSGDLSVYWYQQSLDQGLQFLIQYYNGEERAKGNILERFSAQQFPDLHSELNLSSLELGDSALYFCASSLRTSGGMADTQYFGPGTRLTVL.

The chain employs TRBV20-1 and TRBJ1-2; D unclear. V was shortened by 3 bases and J by 7 bases, with 6 bases between the two germline ends. The CDR3 length is 10 residues. Germline V gene lookup returns CDR1 DFQATT and CDR2 SNEGSKA (reference sequence). CDR3: CSASLRGYTF. The CDR3 DNA reads TGCAGTGCTAGTCTCCGTGGCTACACCTTC.

The V and J genes are TRBV19 and TRBJ1-4, with 8 bases aligning to TRBD1. J lost 4 bases, V lost 9 bases, and 4 bases had no gene match. The CDR3 sequence is 13 residues long. CDR1 and CDR2 from the germline V gene are LNHDA and SQIVND (reference sequence). For the CDR3, the DNA is TGTGCCAGCCAGGACAGGGATAATGAAAAACTGTTTTTT. This sequence encodes CASQDRDNEKLFF.

This clone was detected a few times. V gene TRBV3-1 (or the pseudogene TRBV3-2) combines with J gene TRBJ2-1, with D uncertain. Germline-derived CDR1 and CDR2 are LGHDT and YNNKEL (reference sequence). The V and J ends lost 2 bases and 10 bases respectively, with 9 bases between them. The CDR3 consists of 12 residues. CDR3 protein: CASSQFREEQFF. The CDR3 DNA reads as TGTGCCAGCAGCCAATTCCGCGAAGAGCAGTTCTTC.

The chain uses TRBV6-4 and TRBJ2-1; D perhaps matches TRBD2 (6 bases). Germline lookup yields CDR1 MRHNA and CDR2 SNTAGT. The germline V and J ends were trimmed by 3 bases and 4 bases, with 28 bases remaining between them. The CDR3 extends over 20 amino acids. The CDR3 bases are TGTGCCAGCAGTGAATCAGCGGGCCGGGGCAGCTCGGGGATATACAATGAGCAGTTCTTC. It specifies CASSESAGRGSSGIYNEQFF.